This TCR beta chain comes out of a study of cytomegalovirus exposure and HLA in healthy donors (dated by TCRdb to the late 2010s). Describing the broader study: An earlier analysis of roughly 500 of the donors reported 276 Gb of sequence data and around 120 million unique TCR beta sequences from 150 million to 200 million T cells. Approximately 300 gigabases of sequencing data and 75 million to 85 million unique TCR sequences made up an early release that covered under 750 HLA-typed donors. Of the 300 to 500 genotyped donors, 75% to 85% were placed in the genetic ancestry cluster associated with self-reported Caucasian donors. The aim of the study was to test whether cataloging public T cell receptors could identify signatures of past pathogen exposure. Using immunosequencing, the study profiled T cell repertoires from around 680 subjects and related those repertoires to cytomegalovirus serostatus. Along with the approximately 700-subject first cohort, a separate validation cohort of roughly 110 different subjects was used. To predict cytomegalovirus infection status, the study brought together high-throughput TCR immunosequencing, statistical association of individual TCRs with disease status, and machine learning. To study patterns of TCR occurrence, a later analysis re-analyzed previously published TCR beta repertoires from around 670 donors and added high-resolution HLA genotyping. Rather than using new phenotypic data, the later analysis identified candidate immune exposures from TCR beta sequences and from how often those sequences occurred across donors. An earlier analysis of roughly 600 of the donors used high-throughput TCR beta sequencing to judge whether each TCR beta V gene segment behaved as functional or pseudogenic. Donor age, sex, ethnicity and CMV serostatus were compiled together with the repertoire data. Genome-wide SNP genotypes for about three fifths of the roughly 700 donors were used in a later genetic analysis, which treated that subset as a discovery cohort. All discovery cohort repertoires had been generated using a single sequencing platform. HLA typing included class I and class II loci at four-digit resolution. The number of typed donors differed by locus: roughly 620-640 for A, B, C, DRB1 and DQB1; approximately 530 for DQA1; 606 for DPA1; and around 450 for DPB1. Four to six DR-DQ haplotypes were handled as single units for association and clustering because linkage in the cohort was strong. On average, around 240,000 unique TCR beta nucleotide sequences were sequenced per donor among a few hundred genotyped donors of the cohort, with roughly 18% of those sequences being non-productive. Beyond this particular receptor, the publication reports: A later genetic analysis associated a missense DCLRE1C variant with V-gene and J-gene trimming of TCR beta chains, and an independent cohort replicated the association. A further reported finding was that TCR beta sequences accurately predicted the HLA-A and HLA-B alleles for most subjects in the first cohort. This cohort had only TCR beta chains sequenced, and the lack of alpha or paired-chain data limited which features could be detected. In a later analysis, TCR association rates were found to vary across HLA loci, with the most associated TCRs seen for DRB1 alleles and the fewest for HLA-C alleles. In a later analysis, HLA-associated TCR beta chains were found to be more clonally expanded and to have lower generation probabilities than equally common non-associated chains. Linkage disequilibrium might explain the correlated functional status among segregating V segments, but an unknown experimental factor could not be ruled out. In both the original and validation cohorts, the classifier was reported to diagnose cytomegalovirus status with high specificity and sensitivity. The sequencing pipeline was judged likely to have produced a cluster of highly shared sequence variants as a technical artifact. Because counts were too low, seventeen rarely observed V segments, including chromosome 9 orphons, were excluded from the earlier analysis of around 640 of the donors. Roughly uniform sequencing depth across donors was assumed in presence/absence analyses, although this assumption may not hold. Because HLA typing was missing for some donors at each locus, association tests included only the typed subset. Immune exposure information for the cohort was limited to CMV serostatus. Compared with the 666-donor mean, donors in an Asian-associated ancestry cluster had fewer N-insertions in productive TCRs, according to a later genetic analysis. Broadly in line with IMGT annotations, most TCR beta V segments showed up in productive rearrangements about 87% or about 30% of the time in an earlier analysis of approximately 640 of the donors. At a false discovery rate of 0.05, a later analysis linked about 17,000 TCR beta sequences to specific HLA alleles. The study gave a list of under 200 TCR beta chains associated with cytomegalovirus. Several of the top co-occurrence clusters appeared to be linked to parvovirus B19, influenza, CMV and Epstein-Barr virus, according to a later analysis. Some IMGT-functional V segments, including TRBV6-2 and TRBV6-3, could not be distinguished by the 87-base-pair reads and were therefore excluded. According to the authors, the approach could potentially be generalized to other disease states and immunological phenotypes. Most TCR sequences were seen in very few donors, while some public TCRs were found in many individuals. In vitro tests confirmed that a few of the cytomegalovirus-associated TCR beta chains recognize cytomegalovirus antigens. Strong co-occurrence of HLA alleles, especially DR and DQ, made assigning TCR associations to individual alleles difficult. According to a later analysis, most CMV-associated TCR beta chains appeared to be HLA-restricted, and the HLA associations seemed to be driven largely by CMV exposure.

Libraries were built with the immunoSEQ multiplex PCR assay. For the multiplex PCR, a mixture combining 60 forward primers for TCR Vbeta segments and 13 reverse primers for TCR Jbeta segments was used. Amplification of the CDR3 region of rearranged TCR beta genes was performed with a multiplex PCR assay on genomic DNA. The amplified TCR beta libraries were sequenced on the Illumina HiSeq System as 87-base-pair reads. In the authors' own workflow: A later analysis tallied tens of millions of unique TCR beta chains across the 600 to 700 repertoires, and approximately 12 million of those chains were shared by two or more donors. Raw reads were error-corrected and collapsed into unique sequences by a nearest-neighbor algorithm in which closely related sequences were merged to remove PCR and sequencing errors. CDR3 sequences were aligned to IMGT reference sequences to assign V, D and J gene segments. For a sequence to be retained, a match of at least six nucleotides to both a V gene segment and a J gene segment was required. Rearrangements were called productive when the CDR3 lacked stop codons and stayed in frame with V and J; all others were non-productive. CDR3 was defined according to IMGT convention as the region running from the second conserved V-encoded cysteine to the conserved J-encoded phenylalanine. Sequences without an unambiguous match to a single V gene segment were excluded from the earlier analysis of several hundred of the donors. An earlier analysis of a few hundred of the donors classified V segments as functional when productive rearrangements were above 56.7% and as segregating when the standard deviation between donors was above 5%. A statistical classification framework was built for diagnosing cytomegalovirus status from the catalog of TCR beta chain sequences. A later analysis assigned V and J genes by comparing TCR nucleotide sequences with IMGT/GENE-DB human TR gene sequences. Using the TCRdist pipeline, a later analysis assigned CDR3 sequences along with most-parsimonious VDJ recombination scenarios. In a later analysis, every TCR beta chain was defined by the combination of its CDR3 amino acid sequence and its V-gene family, and reads without a unique V-gene family were dropped. As a way to deal with suspected cross-contamination and a sequencing artifact, a later analysis dropped 500 to 700 nucleotide sequences that were highly shared and had low generation probability. In a later analysis, a clonal expansion index was calculated for each public chain from normalized within-repertoire ranks of inferred template counts. Generation probabilities in a later analysis came from a VDJ recombination model fitted to out-of-frame rearrangements, and those results were checked against IGoR. In a later analysis, TCR-TCR, TCR-HLA and TCR-CMV co-occurrence was scored with hypergeometric tests, and a repertoire-size bias correction was applied to TCR pairs. A later analysis estimated false discovery rates by permuting HLA or CMV assignments 20 times. In a later analysis, co-occurring TCRs were grouped using DBSCAN, with TCRdist sequence similarity added in when clustering inside HLA-allele-positive subsets. Repertoires with fewer than 30,000 or more than 120,000 public chains were left out of co-occurrence clustering, as were about five repertoires with anomalous nucleotide sharing. TCRdb took over this immuneACCESS table, retaining in-frame rearrangements with V and J assigned. Such tables are incomplete; in checked studies, under half of the missing clones stem from an unresolved V gene, and the remainder is unexplained. V and J calls and clone size are given by that table; D and trimming were obtained from the DNA. Present in this sample are 110,000 to 150,000 clones, roughly 80% of which were seen just once. 4.5% to 6.5% of the sample is in the top ten clones.

Including cysteine and phenylalanine, the CDR3 has 16 amino acids. Only the CDR3 DNA stays, 48 bases, in frame from base 1. The germline V gene specifies SGHRS as CDR1 and YFSETQ as CDR2. In total, more than 500 healthy bone marrow donors made up the cohort. All cohort members were sampled while nominally healthy, although unrecorded immune exposures were likely present. The donor tested CMV seronegative, placing the donor among the roughly 350 seronegative members of the cohort. A peripheral blood sample was provided by each donor, and peripheral blood mononuclear cells were used for TCR beta sequencing. The Qiagen DNeasy Blood Extraction Kit was used to extract genomic DNA from the blood cell samples. Concerning this clone itself: Its antigen is still unknown. At one of its ends the junction is not consistent with the germline gene, which may arise from a read error.

The receptor's source is a male donor in good health and CMV-seronegative. The chain was built from TRBV5-1 and TRBJ1-2; the D gene is possibly TRBD1, with 6 bases matching. Specimen: PBMCs. At the DNA level, the sequence is TGCGCCATCAGCTGGACGACGACAGGTTTCGACTATGGCTACACCTTC. Its protein reads: CAISWTTTGFDYGYTF.